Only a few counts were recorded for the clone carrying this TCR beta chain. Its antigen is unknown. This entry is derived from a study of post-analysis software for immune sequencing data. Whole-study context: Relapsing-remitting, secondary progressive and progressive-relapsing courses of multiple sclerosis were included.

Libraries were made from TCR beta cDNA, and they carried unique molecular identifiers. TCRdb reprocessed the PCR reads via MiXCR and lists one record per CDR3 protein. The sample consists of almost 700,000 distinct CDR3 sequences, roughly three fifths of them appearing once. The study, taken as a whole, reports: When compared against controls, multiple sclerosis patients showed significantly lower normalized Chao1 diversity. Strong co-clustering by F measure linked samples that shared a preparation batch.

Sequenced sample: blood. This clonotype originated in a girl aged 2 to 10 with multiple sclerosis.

The CDR3 DNA follows: TGCGCCAGCAGCATCGACTTAGCGGGAGGGCCGACAGATACGCAGTATTTT. It translates to CASSIDLAGGPTDTQYF. The chain is built from TRBV5-1 and TRBJ2-3, with 11 bases identical to TRBD2. This CDR3 has 17 residues. The junction had 10 bases not matched to a gene; V was cut back by 4 bases and J by 3 bases. Germline lookup yields CDR1 SGHRS and CDR2 YFSETQ.